These 26 T cell receptor beta chains were sequenced from one sample in a study of T cell repertoires in cytomegalovirus infection. One entry per CDR3 protein results from TCRdb running MiXCR on the reads. The sample has over 150,000 distinct CDR3 sequences, roughly a fifth seen once. Material: PBMCs. The receptors were sampled from a human donor in good health (CMV status not recorded). Some clones in this sample may be carry-over from other donors' samples.

This clonotype was recorded many times. This chain connects TRBV7-9 to TRBJ2-3; D gene ambiguous. Germline values: CDR1 SEHNR, CDR2 FQNEAQ (reference sequence). This CDR3 has 12 amino acids. V was clipped by 5 bases and J by 3 bases, with 6 bases between them. CDR3 nucleotide sequence: TGTGCCAGCAGCCGTGGGACAGATACGCAGTATTTT. Its protein product is CASSRGTDTQYF.

This clonotype was seen a handful of times. This chain links TRBV5-1 with TRBJ2-7; 7 bases match TRBD1. Trimming took 0 bases from V and 2 from J; bases not matched to a gene: 2. This CDR3 is 14 amino acids long. CDR1 and CDR2 (germline): SGHRS, YFSETQ. CDR3 sequence reads: CASSLETGTYEQYF. CDR3 coding DNA: TGCGCCAGCAGCTTGGAGACAGGGACCTACGAGCAGTACTTC.

The chain carries TRBV29-1 and TRBJ2-3; D uncertain. V lost 3 bases, J lost 7 bases, and 8 bases lay in between. The germline V gene encodes CDR1 SQVTM and CDR2 ANQGSEA. The CDR3 sequence is 11 residues long. The DNA for the CDR3 is TGCAGCGTTGAGTGGGCGAATACGCAGTATTTT. Translating gives CSVEWANTQYF.

This clonotype occurred a few times. The genes are TRBV3-1 and TRBJ2-5; no firm D call. This CDR3 is built from 14 residues. V was clipped by 3 bases and J by 5 bases, with 13 bases between them. Per the germline V gene, CDR1 is LGHDT and CDR2 is YNNKEL (reference sequence). CDR3 region: CASSQNSQGETQYF. Written as DNA, the CDR3 is TGTGCCAGCAGCCAGAACAGCCAAGGGGAGACCCAGTACTTC.

In this sample, this clonotype turned up many times. CDR3 sequence: CASSYLGFAGGWDNEQFF. The CDR3, as DNA: TGTGCCAGCAGTTACTTGGGGTTTGCGGGAGGATGGGACAATGAGCAGTTCTTC. The V and J genes are TRBV6-2 or TRBV6-3 and TRBJ2-1, with 8 bases lining up with TRBD2. The V gene end was trimmed by 1 base and the J gene end by 5 bases; junction bases not matched to a gene: 13. The CDR3 totals 18 residues. CDR1 is MNHEY, CDR2 SVGEGT, per germline.

This clonotype was seen a few times. This sequence joins TRBV28 and TRBJ2-3, with TRBD2 as a possible D gene (5 bases). There are 14 residues in the CDR3. Looked up from germline, CDR1 is MDHEN and CDR2 is SYDVKM. V was shortened by 5 bases and J by 6 bases, with 15 bases between the two germline ends. The CDR3 reads CASSPLSGSDTQYF. The CDR3 DNA is TGTGCCAGCAGTCCCTTGAGCGGCTCGGATACGCAGTATTTT.

This clonotype was observed a few times. V and J are TRBV27 and TRBJ2-5; D unresolved. The CDR3 is made up of 12 amino acids. The V gene's germline CDR1 is MNHEY and CDR2 SMNVEV (reference sequence). Trimming took off 1 base at V and 5 bases at J, with 5 bases between the two ends. The CDR3 DNA sequence: TGTGCCAGCAGTTTATTGCGCGAGACCCAGTACTTC. This gives the protein CASSLLRETQYF.

The chain combines TRBV12-3 or TRBV12-4 with TRBJ1-1; TRBD1 matches at 7 bases. The CDR3 loop spans 13 amino acids. The V segment lost 3 bases and the J segment 7 bases; nucleotides outside the gene matches: 5. The CDR3 here is CASSLTGLGEAFF. The CDR3 nucleotides read TGTGCCAGCAGTTTGACAGGGTTAGGTGAAGCTTTCTTT.

This chain connects TRBV5-1 to TRBJ1-2, with no clear D. The CDR3 is made up of 13 amino acids. The V and J ends lost 4 bases and 6 bases respectively, with 13 bases between them. Germline assignment: CDR1 SGHRS and CDR2 YFSETQ. The CDR3 reads CASSTGWRNGYTF. The CDR3, as DNA: TGCGCCAGCAGCACGGGATGGCGGAATGGCTACACCTTC.

This chain uses TRBV6-2 or TRBV6-3 with TRBJ1-1; D may be TRBD1 (6 bases). With 3 bases removed from V and 1 base from J, the gap between germline ends came to 15 bases. The germline V gene has CDR1 MNHEY and CDR2 SVGEGT. CDR3 length: 16 residues. The CDR3 protein is CASSYRSGTPNTEAFF. In nucleotides, the CDR3 is TGTGCCAGCAGTTATAGATCTGGGACACCGAACACTGAAGCTTTCTTT.

The chain has TRBV6-6 and TRBJ2-3; D unclear. The V end lost 3 bases, the J end lost 2 bases, and 6 bases lay between the germline ends. In germline, CDR1 is MNHNY, CDR2 SVGAGI (reference sequence). This CDR3 is 13 amino acids long. CDR3 loop: CASSYADTDTQYF. The CDR3 DNA reads as TGTGCCAGCAGTTATGCCGACACAGATACGCAGTATTTT.

The rearrangement links TRBV2 to TRBJ1-1, with D maybe TRBD1 (5 bases). Looked up from germline, CDR1 is SNHLY and CDR2 is FYNNEI. The germline V and J ends were trimmed by 6 bases and 1 base, with 9 bases remaining between them. The CDR3 covers 13 residues. CDR3 bases: TGTGCCAGCAGCGGACATCAGAACACTGAAGCTTTCTTT. This translates into CASSGHQNTEAFF. Looking up the rest from reference TRBV2 and TRBJ1-1 gives the full variable domain: EPEVTQTPSHQVTQMGQEVILRCVPISNHLYFYWYRQILGQKVEFLVSFYNNEISEKSEIFDDQFSVERPDGSNFTLKIRSTKLEDSAMYFCASSGHQNTEAFFGQGTRLTVV.

There are a few counts of this clonotype. The V and J genes are TRBV27 and TRBJ1-2; D not resolved. V lost 7 bases and J lost 5, with 14 bases in between. Germline CDR1 and CDR2: MNHEY and SMNVEV (reference sequence). There are 13 residues in the CDR3. CDR3 DNA: TGTGCCAGCACCGCATCTTGGGCGTATGGCTACACCTTC. It is translated as CASTASWAYGYTF.

The rearrangement joins TRBV6-2 or TRBV6-3 to TRBJ2-7; D gene uncertain. In germline, CDR1 is MNHEY, CDR2 SVGEGT. The germline V and J ends were trimmed by 6 bases and 5 bases, with 17 bases remaining between them. This CDR3 region has 14 residues. In nucleotides, the CDR3 is TGTGCCAGCAGACCCCTAATTCCGAACCACGAGCAGTACTTC. This translates into CASRPLIPNHEQYF.

This clonotype was observed many times. The chain uses TRBV7-8 and TRBJ1-6; D gene unclear. The V end was cut by 1 base, the J end by 7 bases, with 11 bases between. This CDR3 is 15 amino acids long. Germline V CDR1 and CDR2: SGHVS, FQNEAQ. The CDR3 reads CASSLGGYGNSPLHF. CDR3 nucleotides: TGTGCCAGCAGCTTAGGGGGTTACGGGAATTCACCCCTCCACTTT.

About this clonotype itself: This sequence may be a read error, since a much larger clone differs from it by one base. V is TRBV7-8 and J is TRBJ1-5; TRBD1 agrees at 8 bases. CDR3 length: 16 amino acids. Germline loops: CDR1 SGHVS, CDR2 FQNEAQ. Written as DNA, the CDR3 is TGTGCCAGCAGCGCTGCCGGGACAGGACTCAATCAGCCCCTGCATTTT. This sequence encodes CASSAAGTGLNQPLHF.

The sample holds a few counts of this clonotype. The chain couples TRBV6-2 or TRBV6-3 to TRBJ2-3, with D unclear. There are 15 residues in the CDR3. Germline V lookup: CDR1 MNHEY, CDR2 SVGEGT. The V end was cut by 0 bases, the J end by 1 base, with 8 bases between. CDR3 protein: CASSYSPSRTDTQYF. As DNA, the CDR3 is TGTGCCAGCAGTTACTCTCCTAGTCGCACAGATACGCAGTATTTT.

The J gene is TRBJ1-4, the V gene TRBV28; D is perhaps TRBD1 (5 bases). The CDR3 is made up of 12 amino acids. With 3 bases removed from V and 7 bases from J, the gap between germline ends came to 6 bases. Germline V gives CDR1 MDHEN, CDR2 SYDVKM. Here the CDR3 reads CASSLGPEKLFF. The CDR3 DNA sequence: TGTGCCAGCAGTTTGGGGCCTGAAAAACTGTTTTTT.

The sample holds a few counts of this clonotype. The chain carries TRBV12-3 or TRBV12-4 and TRBJ2-1, with D unresolved. This CDR3 has 12 residues. V lost 5 bases to trimming and J lost 6 bases, with 8 bases between them. CDR3 nucleotide sequence: TGTGCCAGCAGTCCGAGACCCAATGAGCAGTTCTTC. This translates into CASSPRPNEQFF.

At least ten counts were recorded for this clonotype. The V call is TRBV2, the J call TRBJ2-3, with D perhaps given as TRBD1 or TRBD2 (6 bases each). Germline V lookup: CDR1 SNHLY, CDR2 FYNNEI. The CDR3 consists of 15 residues. V was pared by 0 bases and J by 1 base, with 8 bases between. Here the CDR3 reads CASSEAGGGTDTQYF. The DNA of the CDR3 is TGTGCCAGCAGTGAAGCGGGGGGCGGCACAGATACGCAGTATTTT.

This clonotype was observed at least ten times. The chain carries TRBV7-6 and TRBJ1-3, with D tentatively TRBD1 (5 bases). Germline CDR1 is SGHVS and CDR2 is FNYEAQ. The CDR3 runs to 13 residues. V lost 3 bases to trimming and J lost 12 bases, with 15 bases between them. The CDR3 spells CASSFDSREGIYF. The CDR3 DNA follows: TGTGCCAGCAGCTTCGACAGCCGTGAGGGCATATATTTT.

With regard to this clonotype: A much more abundant neighbour one base away suggests this may be a read error. The chain employs TRBV7-2 and TRBJ1-1; 8 bases agree with TRBD1. The CDR3 totals 15 residues. Germline CDR1 SGHTA, CDR2 FQGNSA. The CDR3 spells CASSRTGLLDTGAFF. The CDR3 DNA reads TGTGCCAGCAGTCGGACAGGGCTTCTAGACACTGGAGCTTTCTTT.

Turning to this clonotype: Compared with germline, one end of the junction differs, possibly owing to a read error. This chain joins TRBV6-6 and TRBJ2-5; D is unclear. Germline CDR1 reads MNHNY; CDR2 reads SVGAGI (reference sequence). The CDR3 has 10 residues. The CDR3 nucleotides read TGTGCCAGCTTTCGAGAGACCCATTACTTC. This translates into CASFRETHYF.

V and J are TRBV3-1 and TRBJ1-2; 9 nucleotides match TRBD1. This CDR3 spans 17 amino acids. The junction had 12 bases not matched to a gene; V was cut back by 0 bases and J by 7 bases. CDR1 is LGHDT and CDR2 is YNNKEL in the germline V gene (reference sequence). CDR3 protein: CASSQDHWTGDVAGYTF. CDR3 DNA sequence: TGTGCCAGCAGCCAAGATCATTGGACAGGGGATGTAGCTGGCTACACCTTC.

The table lists this clonotype with a few counts. The chain couples TRBV10-3 to TRBJ1-1; D remains ambiguous. V lost 4 bases and J lost 7, with 13 bases in between. From germline, CDR1 is ENHRY and CDR2 SYGVKD. The CDR3 length is 13 residues. The DNA of the CDR3 is TGTGCCATCAGTGGTGGGGATATCGGTGAAGCTTTCTTT. It specifies CAISGGDIGEAFF.

The chain links TRBV14 to TRBJ1-1; D is undetermined. Trimming shortened V by 1 base and J by 1 base, and 7 bases separated the two germline ends. This CDR3 is built from 14 residues. Germline V gives CDR1 SGHDN, CDR2 FVKESK. The CDR3 region has the DNA TGTGCCAGCAGCCAAGCGCGGGGGAACACTGAAGCTTTCTTT. Translated, it gives CASSQARGNTEAFF.